These 15 T cell receptor beta chains came from one sample sequenced in a study of metastatic and nonmetastatic thyroid tumors. TCRdb reprocessed the PCR reads using MiXCR. The sample consists of tens of thousands of clones, roughly a third of them appearing once. Every patient was untreated before thyroid surgery. Sequenced: tumor tissue. Receptor source: a female donor with papillary thyroid cancer or a benign thyroid nodule (not recorded which). Some clones in this sample may be carry-over from other donors' samples.

The table lists this clone with a few counts. This chain uses TRBV6-1 with TRBJ1-2; D may be TRBD1 (5 bases). CDR3 length: 15 residues. Deletions cut 5 bases from V and 0 bases from J, with 13 bases between. The germline V gene encodes CDR1 MNHNS and CDR2 SASEGT. Here the CDR3 DNA reads TGTGCCAGCAGTATGACAGTCTCAGCTAACTATGGCTACACCTTC. Translation gives CASSMTVSANYGYTF.

The chain links TRBV6-5 to TRBJ1-6; possible D gene TRBD1, 6 bases. V lost 4 bases to trimming and J lost 3 bases, with 10 bases between them. Per the germline V gene, CDR1 is MNHEY and CDR2 is SVGAGI. This CDR3 comprises 15 residues. The CDR3 DNA is TGTGCCAGCAGTTCACAGGGAAACTATAATTCACCCCTCCACTTT. It codes for CASSSQGNYNSPLHF.

The rearrangement uses TRBV12-3 or TRBV12-4 and TRBJ2-5; D is unresolved. The length of the CDR3 is 13 residues. V was trimmed by 2 bases and J by 4 bases, leaving 8 bases between them. This chain's CDR3 is CASSLNLLETQYF. The CDR3 bases are TGTGCCAGCAGTTTAAATCTGCTAGAGACCCAGTACTTC.

This clone was counted only a few times. The V and J genes are TRBV28 and TRBJ2-1, with D tentatively TRBD1 (5 bases). V was pared by 3 bases and J by 6 bases, with 12 bases between. The germline CDR1 and CDR2 sequences are MDHEN and SYDVKM. This CDR3 is built from 14 residues. CDR3: CASSFPGHPNEQFF. CDR3 DNA: TGTGCCAGCAGTTTCCCTGGACACCCCAATGAGCAGTTCTTC.

In its sample, this clone was seen many times. The chain recombines TRBV27 with TRBJ2-1, with a tentative D call TRBD2 (5 bases). V shed 2 bases and J shed 0 bases, with 17 bases lying between them. Germline V CDR1 and CDR2: MNHEY, SMNVEV (reference sequence). This CDR3 contains 18 residues. Written as DNA, the CDR3 is TGTGCCAGCAGTTTACATCGACTGGAGGTGAGCTCCTACAATGAGCAGTTCTTC. Translating gives CASSLHRLEVSSYNEQFF.

J is TRBJ2-7 and V is TRBV20-1; TRBD1 is a possible D gene (6 bases). The CDR3 is 13 amino acids. The V end was cut by 2 bases, the J end by 2 bases, with 10 bases between. The germline V gene has CDR1 DFQATT and CDR2 SNEGSKA (reference sequence). CDR3 amino acids: CSARMTGPYEQYF. DNA for the CDR3: TGCAGTGCTAGAATGACAGGCCCCTACGAGCAGTACTTC.

The gene calls are TRBV7-3 and TRBJ2-3, with TRBD2 matching 10 bases. The CDR3 sequence is 15 residues long. The J segment lost 5 bases and the V segment lost 2 bases, leaving 4 bases of the junction unmatched. Germline CDR1 SGHTA, CDR2 FQGTGA. DNA for the CDR3: TGTGCCAGCAGCTTAGCAGCGGGAGGGCGAGATACGCAGTATTTT. Translated: CASSLAAGGRDTQYF.

J is TRBJ1-2 and V is TRBV6-5, with 7 bases lining up with TRBD1. Germline lookup yields CDR1 MNHEY and CDR2 SVGAGI. V was pared by 7 bases and J by 1 base, with 15 bases of the junction left unmatched. CDR3 length equals 17 residues. The CDR3 DNA reads TGTGCCAGCAAGAACCGACAGGGAGGAAACTTTAACTATGGCTACACCTTC. This encodes CASKNRQGGNFNYGYTF.

This clone was counted between two and nine times. This rearrangement joins TRBV6-1 to TRBJ2-7, with D possibly matching TRBD1 (6 bases). V dropped 6 bases and J dropped 0 bases, with 12 bases sitting between them. Germline V gene lookup returns CDR1 MNHNS and CDR2 SASEGT. This CDR3 comprises 14 residues. The CDR3 nucleotides read TGTGCCAGCAGGAGACAGGTCCTCTCCTACGAGCAGTACTTC. This sequence encodes CASRRQVLSYEQYF.

The table lists this clone with a few counts. The chain employs TRBV28 and TRBJ1-5, with a tentative D call TRBD1 (5 bases). V shed 6 bases and J shed 9 bases, with 18 bases lying between them. This CDR3 is built from 14 residues. CDR1 is MDHEN, CDR2 SYDVKM, per germline. CDR3 DNA sequence: TGTGCCAGCAGGGCTGGGACCGCTGATGGGCCCCAGCATTTT. It encodes CASRAGTADGPQHF.

The rearrangement links TRBV5-1 to TRBJ2-7; D may be TRBD1 (6 bases). V was cut by 2 bases and J by 5 bases, with 20 bases left in between. Per the germline V gene, CDR1 is SGHRS and CDR2 is YFSETQ. The CDR3 covers 16 residues. As DNA, the CDR3 is TGCGCCAGCAGCTTATGGGACGGGACAAGGGCGAACGAGCAGTACTTC. It specifies CASSLWDGTRANEQYF.

Of note for this clone: Other DNA sequences in the same sample also yield this CDR3. The chain links TRBV28 to TRBJ2-1, with D possibly being TRBD1 or TRBD2 (5 bases each). The CDR3 is 18 residues long. The ends were cut back, 5 bases at V and 3 bases at J, with 23 bases in the middle. Germline V CDR1 and CDR2: MDHEN, SYDVKM. CDR3 loop: CASSRARGDGGRYNEQFF. CDR3 DNA sequence: TGTGCCAGCAGTAGGGCGCGTGGGGATGGGGGTCGCTACAATGAGCAGTTCTTC.

The chain couples TRBV10-1 to TRBJ2-2; perhaps D is TRBD1 or TRBD2 (5 bases each). The CDR3 length is 13 residues. V was cut by 0 bases and J by 6 bases, with 5 bases left in between. From germline, CDR1 is WNHNN and CDR2 SYGVQD (reference sequence). The CDR3 region has the DNA TGCGCCAGCAGTGAGTCGGGGGCCGGGGAGCTGTTTTTT. Protein sequence: CASSESGAGELFF.

This rearrangement joins TRBV4-1 to TRBJ2-7, with D perhaps TRBD2 (6 bases). Trimming left V 1 base short and J 2 bases short, with 9 bases between. Germline V gene sequence: CDR1 MGHRA, CDR2 YSYEKL. The CDR3 is 14 residues long. The CDR3 bases are TGCGCCAGCAGCCAAGGACTAGAGGCCTACGAGCAGTACTTC. It encodes CASSQGLEAYEQYF.

This clone was seen only a few times. The J gene is TRBJ2-5, the V gene TRBV6-1; D is perhaps TRBD1 or TRBD2 (5 bases each). CDR3 length equals 12 residues. Per germline, CDR1 MNHNS and CDR2 SASEGT. Deletions cut 8 bases from V and 1 base from J, with 8 bases between. CDR3: CASAGGQETQYF. As DNA, the CDR3 is TGTGCCAGCGCTGGGGGCCAAGAGACCCAGTACTTC.